The rows below give T cell receptor beta chains drawn from one sample of a study of CXCR3-negative and CXCR3-positive naive CD8 T cells. TCRdb re-analyzed the 5' RACE reads; it lists each CDR3 protein once, without DNA. This listing includes about 6,000 distinct CDR3 sequences. The sample taken for sequencing was naive CXCR3- CD8+ T cells from blood. The receptors here all came from a human donor in good health. Some clones in this sample may be carry-over from other donors' samples. The CDR3 runs from the conserved cysteine through the conserved F or W. The order of the fields is clone size, V gene, J gene, CDR3 protein. The size of a clone is reported for some rows only, either as once, few or many, or as a class for expanded clones.

>medium-sized|TRBV29-1|TRBJ2-7
CSCRAGGPYEQYF
>medium-sized|TRBV29-1|TRBJ2-5
CSVDTTSGQETQYF
>-|TRBV18|TRBJ2-1
CASSPRPRANSYNEQFF
>-|TRBV28|TRBJ2-1
CASSLGTIYNEQFF
>-|TRBV20-1|TRBJ2-1
CSVSLGTTGIDEQFF
>medium-sized|TRBV7-2|TRBJ2-1
CASSLTGVWFF
>-|TRBV9|TRBJ2-7
CASSVDSSYEQYF
>-|TRBV21-1|TRBJ1-6
CASRPGHHNSPLHF
>-|TRBV2|TRBJ2-7
CASSEFGTGGVEQYF
>medium-sized|TRBV5-1|TRBJ2-3
CASTWRAGQSTDTQYF
>medium-sized|TRBV29-1|TRBJ2-7
CSVLGVAGGRYEQYF